The entry that follows covers one T cell receptor (beta chain) sequence. The antigen remains unidentified. The data were obtained in a study of monozygotic twins with cystic fibrosis. Study-wide results and limits: Co-twins had the most similar V usage for 13 of 16 pairs, J for 8.

The CDR3 runs to 18 residues. Only in-frame clones appear in the TCRdb table, and some are missing; sequencing was by immunoSEQ multiplex PCR. The sample records around 30,000 clones, around four fifths being singletons. Sequencing was done on a sample of blood. This receptor was obtained from a girl aged 2 to 10 with cystic fibrosis. The gene calls are TRBV21-1 and TRBJ2-3; the D call TRBD1 from the table was never checked on the DNA. TRBV21-1 is a listed pseudogene. The DNA for the CDR3 is TGTGCCAGCAGCAAATGGCCCCAGGAAGGGGGCGGCACAGATACGCAGTATTTT. It yields the protein CASSKWPQEGGGTDTQYF.